Below, 26 T cell receptor beta chains from the same sample are listed, as sequenced in a study of tumor-infiltrating lymphocytes in localized non-small cell lung cancer. Here immunoSEQ multiplex PCR was the method, and the copy in TCRdb shows in-frame clones only, minus some. The sample includes 14,000 to 15,000 clones, roughly 80% of them seen just once. The sequenced sample consisted of lung tumor tissue. The source of these receptors is a human donor with non-small cell lung cancer.

This clone has just a few counts. This chain links TRBV6-6 with TRBJ2-5; unclear D gene. Trimming removed 5 bases from V and 1 base from J, with 14 bases in between. The CDR3 runs to 15 residues. Germline V gives CDR1 MNHNY, CDR2 SVGAGI (reference sequence). CDR3 DNA: TGTGCCAGCAGTCCCCGCTCGGCACGCCAAGAGACCCAGTACTTC. It encodes CASSPRSARQETQYF.

The CDR3 spells CASSFLGGGSTDTQYF. For the CDR3, the DNA is TGTGCCAGCAGCTTTTTGGGGGGCGGGAGCACAGATACGCAGTATTTT. V is TRBV5-6 and J is TRBJ2-3, with D perhaps being TRBD1 or TRBD2 (6 bases each). Trimming left V 2 bases short and J 0 bases short, with 13 bases between. Germline CDR1 reads SGHDT; CDR2 reads YYEEEE. The CDR3 sequence is 16 residues long. Drawing the rest from reference TRBV5-6 and TRBJ2-3, the complete variable domain is DAGVTQSPTHLIKTRGQQVTLRCSPKSGHDTVSWYQQALGQGPQFIFQYYEEEERQRGNFPDRFSGHQFPNYSSELNVNALLLGDSALYLCASSFLGGGSTDTQYFGPGTRLTVL.

The chain uses TRBV6-5 and TRBJ1-2; D possibly corresponds to TRBD1 (5 bases). The CDR3 contains 14 residues. V gave up 0 bases and J gave up 7 bases, with 12 bases separating them. Looked up from germline, CDR1 is MNHEY and CDR2 is SVGAGI. In nucleotides, the CDR3 is TGTGCCAGCAGTTACTCGAGTCAGGGCTCTGGCTACACCTTC. Residues: CASSYSSQGSGYTF.

The rearrangement links TRBV19 to TRBJ2-4, with a possible D match to TRBD1 (6 bases). V dropped 5 bases and J dropped 5 bases, with 13 bases sitting between them. The CDR3 consists of 14 residues. Germline V gene data show CDR1 as LNHDA and CDR2 as SQIVND (reference sequence). The CDR3, as DNA: TGTGCCAGTAGTCGTCGGACAGAGGAAAACATTCAGTACTTC. It yields the protein CASSRRTEENIQYF.

The chain couples TRBV29-1 to TRBJ2-1; no definite D call. Germline V gene data show CDR1 as SQVTM and CDR2 as ANQGSEA. Trimming pared 4 bases from V and 4 bases from J, leaving 8 bases between. The CDR3 runs 12 residues. CDR3 loop: CSVGKGYNEQFF. In nucleotides, the CDR3 is TGCAGCGTTGGAAAGGGATACAATGAGCAGTTCTTC.

The gene calls are TRBV21-1 and TRBJ2-7; the table's D gene call, TRBD1, was not cross checked with the DNA. TRBV21-1 is listed as a pseudogene. This CDR3 is 16 amino acids long. Written as DNA, the CDR3 is TGTGCCAGCAGCAAAGCCGGGACAGGGGGTTCCTACGAGCAGTACTTC. Protein sequence: CASSKAGTGGSYEQYF.

The chain combines TRBV7-2 with TRBJ2-2; no definite D call. CDR1 is SGHTA and CDR2 is FQGNSA in the germline V gene. This CDR3 region has 13 residues. Deletions cut 1 base from V and 3 bases from J, with 3 bases between. For the CDR3, the DNA is TGTGCCAGCAGCTTAGTGTACACCGGGGAGCTGTTTTTT. Translated: CASSLVYTGELFF.

The chain combines TRBV2 with TRBJ2-1; 8 bases line up with TRBD2. The germline V gene has CDR1 SNHLY and CDR2 FYNNEI. J was trimmed by 6 bases and V by 7 bases; bases with no gene match: 11. There are 15 residues in the CDR3. Here the CDR3 reads CASNPTGLGGNEQFF. CDR3 DNA: TGTGCCAGCAACCCCACGGGACTAGGGGGCAATGAGCAGTTCTTC.

This chain uses TRBV7-2 with TRBJ2-2; D perhaps matches TRBD2 (6 bases). CDR3 length: 17 amino acids. With 1 base removed from V and 3 bases from J, the gap between germline ends came to 15 bases. Germline loops: CDR1 SGHTA, CDR2 FQGNSA. Written as DNA, the CDR3 is TGTGCCAGCAGCTTAGTACGGCTACGGAGGGACACCGGGGAGCTGTTTTTT. This sequence encodes CASSLVRLRRDTGELFF.

The rearrangement links TRBV29-1 to TRBJ2-7; no definite D call. This CDR3 has 16 residues. The germline V gene has CDR1 SQVTM and CDR2 ANQGSEA. Trimming left V 6 bases short and J 3 bases short, with 24 bases between. The CDR3 here is CSVASSEQKRNYEQYF. The DNA for the CDR3 is TGCAGCGTCGCGAGCAGCGAACAAAAGAGAAACTACGAGCAGTACTTC.

V gene TRBV7-2 combines with J gene TRBJ1-1; a weak D match, TRBD1 (6 bases). V dropped 0 bases and J dropped 1 base, with 15 bases sitting between them. This CDR3 has 17 amino acids. CDR1 is SGHTA and CDR2 is FQGNSA in the germline V gene. The CDR3 nucleotides are TGTGCCAGCAGCTTAGCGCCGGGGGGCAGGAGGAACACTGAAGCTTTCTTT. Translating gives CASSLAPGGRRNTEAFF.

The rearrangement joins TRBV7-9 to TRBJ1-2; possible D gene TRBD1, 5 bases. The CDR3 runs 14 residues. Germline values: CDR1 SEHNR, CDR2 FQNEAQ (reference sequence). V was trimmed by 5 bases and J by 4 bases, leaving 14 bases between them. The CDR3 spells CASSGGANSYGYTF. Here the CDR3 DNA reads TGTGCCAGCAGCGGAGGGGCCAATTCCTATGGCTACACCTTC.

The rearrangement links TRBV29-1 to TRBJ2-5, with D perhaps matching TRBD2 (5 bases). Per germline, CDR1 SQVTM and CDR2 ANQGSEA. Trimming cost V 4 bases and J 5 bases, with 14 bases left between them. The CDR3 has 13 amino acids. CDR3 DNA sequence: TGCAGCGTTGGGGCCACTAGTAGCGAGACCCAGTACTTC. Its translation is CSVGATSSETQYF. Drawing the rest from reference TRBV29-1 and TRBJ2-5, the complete variable domain is SAVISQKPSRDICQRGTSLTIQCQVDSQVTMMFWYRQQPGQSLTLIATANQGSEATYESGFVIDKFPISRPNLTFSTLTVSNMSPEDSSIYLCSVGATSSETQYFGPGTRLLVL.

This clone has a single count. The chain joins TRBV7-2 to TRBJ2-3, with no clear D. The CDR3 spans 12 residues. V was pared by 5 bases and J by 4 bases, with 7 bases between. The V gene's germline CDR1 is SGHTA and CDR2 FQGNSA. The CDR3 protein is CASSLTSDTQYF. As DNA, the CDR3 is TGTGCCAGCAGCCTTACCTCAGATACGCAGTATTTT.

The chain's CDR3 is CASSMRSYGTGFPYEQYF. CDR3 coding DNA: TGTGCCAGTAGTATGAGGTCGTACGGGACAGGTTTTCCCTACGAGCAGTACTTC. The gene calls are TRBV19 and TRBJ2-7, with 8 bases identical to TRBD1. Germline assignment: CDR1 LNHDA and CDR2 SQIVND (reference sequence). This CDR3 region has 18 residues. The V gene end was trimmed by 3 bases and the J gene end by 2 bases; junction bases not matched to a gene: 15.

DNA of the CDR3: TGTGCCAGCAGCGGTACTCTAAGCGGGTCTACCTACGAGCAGTACTTC. Residues: CASSGTLSGSTYEQYF. The chain joins TRBV11-2 to TRBJ2-7; TRBD2 is a possible D gene (6 bases). This CDR3 has 16 amino acids. CDR1 is SGHAT and CDR2 is FQNNGV in the germline V gene. Trimming pared 5 bases from V and 2 bases from J, leaving 19 bases between.

A single count supports this clone. The chain couples TRBV9 to TRBJ1-3; 8 nucleotides match TRBD1. V dropped 2 bases and J dropped 8; count of bases not matched to a gene: 12. The CDR3 is 16 residues long. Germline CDR1 is SGDLS and CDR2 is YYNGEE. The CDR3 nucleotides read TGTGCCAGCAGCGTTCGGACAGGGTTAGGAGTAGACACCATATATTTT. Protein sequence: CASSVRTGLGVDTIYF.

For the CDR3, the DNA is TGTGCCAGTAGTATAAAGGGGCGGACTGGAAACACCATATATTTT. Translation gives CASSIKGRTGNTIYF. The chain has TRBV19 and TRBJ1-3; D may be TRBD1 (5 bases). This CDR3 is built from 15 residues. V shed 2 bases and J shed 2 bases, with 10 bases lying between them. The germline V gene has CDR1 LNHDA and CDR2 SQIVND (reference sequence).

The chain recombines TRBV10-3 with TRBJ1-2, with TRBD1 matching 9 bases. CDR3 length: 12 residues. CDR1 ENHRY and CDR2 SYGVKD come from the germline V gene. Losses at the gene ends were 8 bases for V and 7 bases for J; bases not matched to a gene: 5. The CDR3 here is CAIEQGAGGYTF. CDR3 sequence (DNA): TGTGCCATCGAACAGGGGGCGGGTGGCTACACCTTC.

In this sample, this clone turned up once. The chain recombines TRBV9 with TRBJ1-2; weak D call: TRBD1 (5 bases). Per germline, CDR1 SGDLS and CDR2 YYNGEE. This CDR3 region has 13 residues. The germline V and J ends were trimmed by 4 bases and 8 bases, with 15 bases remaining between them. CDR3 sequence (DNA): TGTGCCAGCAGCCCCGGGGGGAATTGGGGCTACACCTTC. It translates to CASSPGGNWGYTF. The entire variable domain, with the rest obtained from reference TRBV9 and TRBJ1-2, is as follows: DSGVTQTPKHLITATGQRVTLRCSPRSGDLSVYWYQQSLDQGLQFLIQYYNGEERAKGNILERFSAQQFPDLHSELNLSSLELGDSALYFCASSPGGNWGYTFGSGTRLTVV.

The chain couples TRBV7-2 to TRBJ2-4, with TRBD1 matching 10 bases. The CDR3 consists of 18 residues. Losses at the gene ends were 5 bases for V and 0 bases for J; bases not matched to a gene: 10. Germline CDR1 and CDR2: SGHTA and FQGNSA. The CDR3 DNA reads as TGTGCCAGCAGCCCCGGGACAGGGGAGACTCTAGCCAAAAACATTCAGTACTTC. Protein: CASSPGTGETLAKNIQYF.

The V call is TRBV6-5, the J call TRBJ2-1; 12 bases agree with TRBD2. Germline assignment: CDR1 MNHEY and CDR2 SVGAGI. This CDR3 spans 15 amino acids. After removal of 6 bases from V and 5 bases from J, the junction contained 5 bases not matched to a gene. The CDR3 DNA reads TGTGCCAGCAGCTCCGGACTAGCGGGGAACAATGAGCAGTTCTTC. It yields the protein CASSSGLAGNNEQFF.

This clone was counted only a few times. J is TRBJ2-2 and V is TRBV7-7; D is possibly TRBD1 (5 bases). CDR3 size: 13 residues. Looked up from germline, CDR1 is SSHAT and CDR2 is FNYEAQ (reference sequence). Deletions cut 1 base from V and 7 bases from J, with 7 bases between. DNA of the CDR3: TGTGCCAGCAGCTTAGATACAGGCGGGGAGCTGTTTTTT. It is translated as CASSLDTGGELFF. Supplemented by reference TRBV7-7 and TRBJ2-2, the full variable domain reads GAGVSQSPRYKVTKRGQDVTLRCDPISSHATLYWYQQALGQGPEFLTYFNYEAQPDKSGLPSDRFSAERPEGSISTLTIQRTEQRDSAMYRCASSLDTGGELFFGEGSRLTVL.

This clone has a handful of counts. The sample has other DNA sequences that encode this CDR3 too. The V call is TRBV18, the J call TRBJ1-1; unclear D gene. V was clipped by 3 bases and J by 1 base, with 6 bases between them. This CDR3 has 13 amino acids. The germline V gene encodes CDR1 KGHSH and CDR2 LQKENI. As DNA, the CDR3 is TGTGCCAGCTCACCTATGGCGAACACTGAAGCTTTCTTT. Protein sequence: CASSPMANTEAFF.

The chain combines TRBV11-1 with TRBJ2-7; the D gene could be TRBD1 or TRBD2 (5 bases each). In germline, CDR1 is SGHAT, CDR2 FQDESV (reference sequence). CDR3 length equals 12 residues. As DNA, the CDR3 is TGTGCGGTCACGGGACGCTCCTACGAGCAGTACTTC. Translated, it gives CAVTGRSYEQYF.

This chain uses TRBV7-2 with TRBJ2-3; a weak D match, TRBD2 (7 bases). Germline V CDR1 and CDR2: SGHTA, FQGNSA. The CDR3 length is 16 residues. The ends were cut back, 2 bases at V and 4 bases at J, with 16 bases in the middle. In DNA form, the CDR3 reads TGTGCCAGCAGCTTACTAGGGGGGGGCGCGGCAGATACGCAGTATTTT. Translating it yields CASSLLGGGAADTQYF.